This T cell receptor (beta chain) stems from a study of blood T cell repertoires in COVID-19. Turning to the study itself: Samples of COVID-19 (acute and convalescent) were obtained from the United States, Italy and Spain. In each case, the material was cDNA or gDNA derived from T cells, B-cell-depleted T cells, or PBMCs.

This clone was seen just once. Per the study methods: Reference gene primer amplification gave nucleated cell count estimates. Sequencing was performed with immunoSEQ multiplex PCR; in TCRdb, only in-frame clones are kept and a portion is missing. The V and J calls and clone size were taken over from that table, and D and trimming were inferred from the DNA. The sample lists hundreds of thousands of clones, more than 75% occurring once. CDR1 is SGHRS, CDR2 YFSETQ, per germline. The CDR3 totals 14 residues. V was trimmed by 3 bases and J by 2 bases, leaving 12 bases between them. This clonotype was obtained from a man between 65 and 79 years old with acute or convalescent COVID-19. The V gene is TRBV5-1, the J gene TRBJ2-7; no definite D call. The source material was peripheral blood. The CDR3 nucleotides read TGCGCCAGCAGCTCTGGGCAGCTCCCCTACGAGCAGTACTTC. Translation: CASSSGQLPYEQYF.